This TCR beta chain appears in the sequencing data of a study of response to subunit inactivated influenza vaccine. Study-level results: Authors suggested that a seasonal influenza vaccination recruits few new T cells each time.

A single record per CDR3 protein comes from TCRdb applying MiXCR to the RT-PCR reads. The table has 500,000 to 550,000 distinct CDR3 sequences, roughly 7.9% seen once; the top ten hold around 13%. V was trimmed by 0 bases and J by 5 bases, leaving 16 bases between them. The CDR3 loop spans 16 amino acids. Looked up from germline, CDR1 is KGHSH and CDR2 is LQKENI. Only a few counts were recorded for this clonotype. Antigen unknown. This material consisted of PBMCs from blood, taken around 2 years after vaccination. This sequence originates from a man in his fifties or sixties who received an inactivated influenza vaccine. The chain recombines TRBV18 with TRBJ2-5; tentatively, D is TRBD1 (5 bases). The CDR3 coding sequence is TGTGCCAGCTCACCACCTAGTCAGGGTGCCTCGGAGACCCAGTACTTC. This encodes CASSPPSQGASETQYF.